The 7 T cell receptor beta chains below all came from one sample that was sequenced in a study of cytomegalovirus exposure and HLA in healthy donors (dated by TCRdb to between 2016 and 2019). To prepare the library, the immunoSEQ multiplex PCR assay was applied. For the multiplex PCR, a mixture combining 60 forward primers for TCR Vbeta segments and 13 reverse primers for TCR Jbeta segments was used. TCRdb took over this immuneACCESS table, retaining in-frame rearrangements with V and J assigned. Such tables are incomplete; in checked studies, under half of the missing clones stem from an unresolved V gene, and the remainder is unexplained. In this sample the table shows about 140,000 clones, around 90% of which occur a single time. Jointly, the top ten make up around 0.51% of the sample. Sequencing was done on a sample of PBMCs. These TCRs come from a woman aged 40-49 years in good health and CMV-seronegative.

V gene TRBV18 combines with J gene TRBJ2-3; TRBD1 is a possible D gene (5 bases). CDR3 size: 14 residues. Deletions cut 0 bases from V and 1 base from J, with 5 bases between. From germline, CDR1 is KGHSH and CDR2 LQKENI. Here the CDR3 DNA reads TGTGCCAGCTCACCACCGGGGCGCACAGATACGCAGTATTTT. This codes for CASSPPGRTDTQYF.

The chain couples TRBV30 to TRBJ1-1, with 9 bases matching TRBD1. With 3 bases clipped from V and 0 bases from J, the junction kept 8 bases outside the gene matches. This CDR3 region has 16 residues. Germline CDR1 GTSNPN, CDR2 SVGIG (reference sequence). The CDR3 bases are TGTGCCTGGAGCCCGGGACAGGGAAAGATGAACACTGAAGCTTTCTTT. This sequence encodes CAWSPGQGKMNTEAFF.

The chain is built from TRBV9 and TRBJ1-5; TRBD1 might be the D (5 bases). Germline CDR1 and CDR2: SGDLS and YYNGEE. This CDR3 region has 15 residues. Trimming stripped 0 bases from V and 5 bases from J, with 12 bases between. The CDR3 region has the DNA TGTGCCAGCAGCGTAGGGGGTATCAGGGATCAGCCCCAGCATTTT. As protein: CASSVGGIRDQPQHF.

The chain has TRBV13 and TRBJ2-5; D not resolved. CDR1 is PRHDT, CDR2 FYEKMQ, per germline (reference sequence). The CDR3 is 14 amino acids. Trimming shortened V by 0 bases and J by 5 bases, and 10 bases separated the two germline ends. The CDR3 sequence is CASSLGQTPETQYF. Written as DNA, the CDR3 is TGTGCCAGCAGCTTAGGCCAAACTCCGGAGACCCAGTACTTC. The full variable domain, rest sourced from reference TRBV13 and TRBJ2-5, is AAGVIQSPRHLIKEKRETATLKCYPIPRHDTVYWYQQGPGQDPQFLISFYEKMQSDKGSIPDRFSAQQFSDYHSELNMSSLELGDSALYFCASSLGQTPETQYFGPGTRLLVL.

This chain links TRBV7-9 with TRBJ2-1; TRBD1 matches 10 bases. CDR3 length: 15 amino acids. The junction had 3 bases not matched to a gene; V was cut back by 5 bases and J by 2 bases. Germline V lookup: CDR1 SEHNR, CDR2 FQNEAQ (reference sequence). The CDR3 region is CASSPTGGPYNEQFF. CDR3 nucleotides: TGTGCCAGCAGCCCGACAGGGGGCCCCTACAATGAGCAGTTCTTC. The variable domain in full, completed from reference TRBV7-9 and TRBJ2-1, reads DTGVSQNPRHKITKRGQNVTFRCDPISEHNRLYWYRQTLGQGPEFLTYFQNEAQLEKSRLLSDRFSAERPKGSFSTLEIQRTEQGDSAMYLCASSPTGGPYNEQFFGPGTRLTVL.

The chain carries TRBV11-2 and TRBJ2-7; weak D call: TRBD1 (6 bases). The V gene lost 6 bases and the J gene lost 4 bases, with 13 bases spanning the gap. The CDR3 runs 13 residues. CDR1 is SGHAT, CDR2 FQNNGV, per germline. The CDR3 DNA reads as TGTGCCAGCAGGAAACAGGGCGGGTACGAGCAGTACTTC. It is translated as CASRKQGGYEQYF. Supplemented by reference TRBV11-2 and TRBJ2-7, the full variable domain reads EAGVAQSPRYKIIEKRQSVAFWCNPISGHATLYWYQQILGQGPKLLIQFQNNGVVDDSQLPKDRFSAERLKGVDSTLKIQPAKLEDSAVYLCASRKQGGYEQYFGPGTRLTVT.

The chain recombines TRBV5-1 with TRBJ2-1; a weak D match, TRBD1 (6 bases). Between the trimmed V and J ends, which lost 7 bases and 6 bases, there was a span of 14 bases. Germline assignment: CDR1 SGHRS and CDR2 YFSETQ. This CDR3 has 13 residues. The CDR3 is CASEQGIGNEQFF. DNA for the CDR3: TGCGCCAGCGAGCAGGGGATAGGCAATGAGCAGTTCTTC. Full variable domain (missing parts from reference TRBV5-1 and TRBJ2-1): KAGVTQTPRYLIKTRGQQVTLSCSPISGHRSVSWYQQTPGQGLQFLFEYFSETQRNKGNFPGRFSGRQFSNSRSEMNVSTLELGDSALYLCASEQGIGNEQFFGPGTRLTVL.